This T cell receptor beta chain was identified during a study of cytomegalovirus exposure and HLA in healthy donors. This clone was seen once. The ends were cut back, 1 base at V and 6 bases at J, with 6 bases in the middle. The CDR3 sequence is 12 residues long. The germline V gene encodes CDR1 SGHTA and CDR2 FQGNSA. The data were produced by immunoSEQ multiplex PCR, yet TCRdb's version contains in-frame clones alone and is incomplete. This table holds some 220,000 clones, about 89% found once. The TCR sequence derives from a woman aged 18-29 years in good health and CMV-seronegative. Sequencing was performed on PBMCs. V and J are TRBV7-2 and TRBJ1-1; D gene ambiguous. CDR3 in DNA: TGTGCCAGCAGCTTAGTTCTAGCTGAAGCTTTCTTT. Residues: CASSLVLAEAFF.